Below are 17 T cell receptor beta chains sequenced from a single sample in a study of human T cells and chemical hapten exposure. Each CDR3 protein gets one entry after TCRdb re-called the RACE reads with MiXCR. The data show around 180,000 distinct CDR3 sequences, around 30% seen once. The time point is: pre-sensitization, week 0. Treatment meaning: therapeutic diphenylcyclopropenone sensitization with weekly scalp DPC. The sequencing here drew on whole blood, taken in connection with sensitization to the hapten diphenylcyclopropenone (DPC). The receptor source for this set is a woman younger than 45 with alopecia areata. Some clones in this sample may be carry-over from other donors' samples.

The rearrangement links TRBV5-1 to TRBJ2-3, with D perhaps matching TRBD2 (7 bases). V lost 4 bases and J 0 bases, leaving 15 bases between the germline ends. The CDR3 is 16 amino acids. Germline V gene data show CDR1 as SGHRS and CDR2 as YFSETQ. CDR3 in DNA: TGCGCCAGCAGCCTGGGGGGGCCGTCTAGCACAGATACGCAGTATTTT. Encoded protein: CASSLGGPSSTDTQYF.

The V and J genes are TRBV29-1 and TRBJ2-1, with 12 bases that match TRBD2. J was trimmed by 9 bases and V by 7 bases; bases with no gene match: 7. Germline V lookup: CDR1 SQVTM, CDR2 ANQGSEA. This CDR3 comprises 13 residues. Here the CDR3 DNA reads TGCAGCGGGCTAGCGGGGGGGCTCGGTGAGCAGTTCTTC. Translating it yields CSGLAGGLGEQFF.

The chain couples TRBV5-1 to TRBJ1-4, with D tentatively TRBD1 (6 bases). V was cut by 3 bases and J by 4 bases, with 13 bases left in between. The CDR3 totals 15 residues. The germline V gene encodes CDR1 SGHRS and CDR2 YFSETQ. CDR3 region: CASSSVTGLNEKLFF. The CDR3 DNA sequence: TGCGCCAGCAGCTCCGTGACAGGACTTAATGAAAAACTGTTTTTT.

The rearrangement uses TRBV28 and TRBJ2-6; no definite D call. V lost 4 bases and J lost 3, with 10 bases in between. The CDR3 spans 15 residues. Germline CDR1 and CDR2: MDHEN and SYDVKM. CDR3 loop: CASSSRAVGANVLTF. The CDR3 DNA sequence: TGTGCCAGCAGTTCACGGGCTGTTGGGGCCAACGTCCTGACTTTC.

This rearrangement joins TRBV9 to TRBJ2-2; 7 bases map to TRBD1. CDR3 length: 15 amino acids. CDR1 SGDLS and CDR2 YYNGEE come from the germline V gene. V shed 4 bases and J 4 bases; nucleotides not matched to a gene: 7. The CDR3 nucleotides are TGTGCCAGCAGCACCGACAGGGCGGCCACCGGGGAGCTGTTTTTT. Protein sequence: CASSTDRAATGELFF.

The rearrangement joins TRBV27 to TRBJ2-2; D gene uncertain. Germline V gene data show CDR1 as MNHEY and CDR2 as SMNVEV (reference sequence). V was shortened by 6 bases and J by 3 bases, with 8 bases between the two germline ends. This CDR3 comprises 13 residues. The CDR3 spells CASSKPDTGELFF. The DNA for the CDR3 is TGTGCCAGCAGCAAGCCAGACACCGGGGAGCTGTTTTTT.

The rearrangement joins TRBV3-1 to TRBJ1-4; D remains ambiguous. V was pared by 1 base and J by 14 bases, with 8 bases between. This CDR3 is built from 11 residues. Germline V gene data show CDR1 as LGHDT and CDR2 as YNNKEL (reference sequence). CDR3: CASSQGLRLFF. In nucleotides, the CDR3 is TGTGCCAGCAGCCAAGGATTAAGGCTGTTTTTT.

This chain links TRBV20-1 with TRBJ1-5; perhaps TRBD1 as D (5 bases). V shed 6 bases and J shed 1 base, with 22 bases lying between them. Germline values: CDR1 DFQATT, CDR2 SNEGSKA (reference sequence). The CDR3 is 17 residues long. CDR3 sequence reads: CSAQHGAATWSNQPQHF. The CDR3 bases are TGCAGTGCACAGCACGGGGCCGCTACGTGGAGCAATCAGCCCCAGCATTTT.

The gene calls are TRBV12-3 or TRBV12-4 and TRBJ1-2; D perhaps matches TRBD1 (6 bases). The CDR3 sequence is 14 residues long. The ends were cut back, 4 bases at V and 4 bases at J, with 13 bases in the middle. The CDR3 loop is CASSSSDRRYGYTF. The CDR3, as DNA: TGTGCCAGCAGTTCCTCGGACAGACGCTATGGCTACACCTTC.

The chain employs TRBV4-2 and TRBJ2-2; D not resolved. Per germline, CDR1 LGHNA and CDR2 YNFKEQ. The CDR3 contains 15 residues. V lost 1 base, J lost 6 bases, and 12 bases lay in between. The CDR3 reads CASSQAPSLAGELFF. CDR3 DNA: TGTGCCAGCAGCCAAGCCCCCTCACTCGCCGGGGAGCTGTTTTTT.

This rearrangement joins TRBV20-1 to TRBJ1-1; D not certain. The germline gives CDR1 DFQATT, CDR2 SNEGSKA (reference sequence). The CDR3 sequence is 12 residues long. Trimming removed 1 base at V and 0 bases at J, with 3 bases between. The CDR3 coding sequence is TGCAGTGCTAGAGGCATGAACACTGAAGCTTTCTTT. This gives the protein CSARGMNTEAFF.

This clonotype was found a few times. The chain recombines TRBV30 with TRBJ1-5, with D possibly matching TRBD1 (6 bases). The germline V and J ends were trimmed by 2 bases and 5 bases, with 10 bases remaining between them. CDR3 length: 13 residues. Germline V lookup: CDR1 GTSNPN, CDR2 SVGIG (reference sequence). CDR3 nucleotides: TGTGCCTGGAGTCCGGGACACGATCAGCCCCAGCATTTT. Translated, it gives CAWSPGHDQPQHF. Together with reference TRBV30 and TRBJ1-5, the CDR3 gives the full variable domain: SQTIHQWPATLVQPVGSPLSLECTVEGTSNPNLYWYRQAAGRGLQLLFYSVGIGQISSEVPQNLSASRPQDRQFILSSKKLLLSDSGFYLCAWSPGHDQPQHFGDGTRLSIL.

CDR3 residues: CSVVWALGGETQYF. The CDR3 DNA reads as TGCAGCGTTGTGTGGGCCCTCGGCGGGGAGACCCAGTACTTC. The J gene is TRBJ2-5, the V gene TRBV29-1, with D maybe TRBD2 (5 bases). This CDR3 is 14 amino acids long. The germline V gene encodes CDR1 SQVTM and CDR2 ANQGSEA. V lost 4 bases and J lost 5, with 17 bases in between.

The rearrangement uses TRBV5-1 and TRBJ2-3; the D gene is possibly TRBD2 (7 bases). V was clipped by 3 bases and J by 2 bases, with 16 bases between them. Germline values: CDR1 SGHRS, CDR2 YFSETQ. The CDR3 is 16 residues long. CDR3 DNA: TGCGCCAGCAGCTCGTCTGAGGGGGGGGCCACAGATACGCAGTATTTT. This sequence encodes CASSSSEGGATDTQYF.

This clonotype was seen a handful of times. The J gene is TRBJ2-1, the V gene TRBV9; no clear D. Trimming stripped 0 bases from V and 4 bases from J, with 8 bases between. The CDR3 totals 14 residues. Germline V gene lookup returns CDR1 SGDLS and CDR2 YYNGEE. The CDR3 spells CASSVAYSYNEQFF. The DNA for the CDR3 is TGTGCCAGCAGCGTAGCCTACTCTTACAATGAGCAGTTCTTC.

V usage is TRBV20-1 and J usage is TRBJ2-7; 8 bases line up with TRBD2. Germline lookup yields CDR1 DFQATT and CDR2 SNEGSKA (reference sequence). The CDR3 spans 13 residues. The junction had 3 bases not matched to a gene; V was cut back by 5 bases and J by 0 bases. The CDR3 region is CSASGGSSYEQYF. DNA for the CDR3: TGCAGTGCTTCGGGGGGGAGCTCCTACGAGCAGTACTTC.

The chain has TRBV3-1 and TRBJ2-6; 8 nucleotides align to TRBD1. Trimming cost V 3 bases and J 2 bases; bases outside gene matches: 0. The CDR3 spans 15 residues. CDR1 and CDR2 (germline): LGHDT, YNNKEL (reference sequence). Written as DNA, the CDR3 is TGTGCCAGCAGCCAGGACAGGGCTGGGGCCAACGTCCTGACTTTC. It yields the protein CASSQDRAGANVLTF.